This TCR beta chain came from a study of Ad26.COV2.S vaccination and SARS-CoV-2 variants. Repertoires were generated with immunoSEQ multiplex PCR, while TCRdb's copy carries only in-frame clones and drops some. The table shows roughly 700,000 clones, with more than 70% occurring only once. There are 13 residues in the CDR3. V was trimmed by 2 bases and J by 7 bases, leaving 11 bases between them. Treatment meaning: around 19 received Ad26.COV2.S at low or high dose, single or two shots; five or six received placebo; per-sample allocation not given. Each sample was drawn 63 days after the first injection (of vaccine or placebo). Study results and caveats: People who got the vaccine or the placebo had similar non-spike TCR breadth.

As to this clone: Antigen: not known.

This material consisted of peripheral blood, taken in a trial of Ad26.COV2.S vaccine versus placebo. This receptor was identified in a person aged 18-65 years who received the Ad26.COV2.S COVID-19 vaccine or a placebo. The rearrangement uses TRBV12-3 or TRBV12-4 and TRBJ1-2; a possible D gene is TRBD1 (6 bases). The CDR3 bases are TGTGCCAGCAGTTTACAGGGGAGGGCTGGCTACACCTTC. As protein: CASSLQGRAGYTF.